This TCR beta chain comes out of a study of a mutant IDH1 vaccine in newly diagnosed glioma. Worth noting for this clone: Its target is unknown.

Using immunoSEQ multiplex PCR, the repertoire was profiled, and TCRdb retains in-frame clones only, with some absent. This table holds approximately 79,000 clones, around 83% found once. Per the germline V gene, CDR1 is MGHRA and CDR2 is YSYEKL. Losses at the gene ends were 4 bases for V and 2 bases for J; bases not matched to a gene: 7. The CDR3 is made up of 15 amino acids. Time point defined: week 23, last vaccination. Vaccine doses each comprised 300 ug of mutant IDH1 20-mer peptide, with topical imiquimod. The sample here was PBMCs, taken from a glioma patient whose treatment included an IDH1 peptide vaccine. V and J are TRBV4-1 and TRBJ1-2, with TRBD1 matching 7 bases. This receptor was obtained from a woman aged 50 to 60 with glioma. The CDR3 reads CASSRNAGQNYGYTF. CDR3 in DNA: TGCGCCAGCAGCCGTAACGCGGGACAGAACTATGGCTACACCTTC.